The rows below give T cell receptor beta chains drawn from one sample of a study of beta chain features in type 1 diabetes. Clones were sequenced by immunoSEQ multiplex PCR, and TCRdb holds only the in-frame ones, with some missing. The sample holds roughly 400,000 clones, over 12% seen once. Sequenced material: naive CD4+ T cells from blood. The receptors come from a young woman in good health. Both conserved end residues are part of each CDR3. The order of the fields is V gene, D gene, J gene, clone size, CDR3 protein, CDR3 DNA. A D gene is named only where the DNA matches it firmly. Size tells how often a clone was seen (once, few, many) or the class of an expanded clone, and some rows leave it out.

V gene: TRBV5-1; D gene: TRBD2; J gene: TRBJ2-5; clone size: .; CDR3 protein: CASSFGGLAGEETQYF; CDR3 DNA: TGCGCCAGCAGCTTCGGGGGACTAGCGGGAGAAGAGACCCAGTACTTC
V gene: TRBV15; D gene: .; J gene: TRBJ2-2; clone size: few; CDR3 protein: CATGTLNTGELFF; CDR3 DNA: TGTGCCACCGGGACTTTGAACACCGGGGAGCTGTTTTTT
V gene: TRBV7-2; D gene: .; J gene: TRBJ1-1; clone size: .; CDR3 protein: CASRQGNRPEAFF; CDR3 DNA: TGTGCCAGCAGGCAGGGGAATCGGCCTGAAGCTTTCTTT
V gene: TRBV7-9; D gene: TRBD2; J gene: TRBJ2-1; clone size: .; CDR3 protein: CASSIPTARESSYNEQFF; CDR3 DNA: TGTGCCAGCAGCATACCCACGGCGCGGGAGAGCTCCTACAATGAGCAGTTCTTC
V gene: TRBV7-6; D gene: .; J gene: TRBJ2-7; clone size: few; CDR3 protein: CASSFPQGPHEQYF; CDR3 DNA: TGTGCCAGCAGCTTCCCTCAGGGGCCGCACGAGCAGTACTTC
V gene: TRBV5-1; D gene: TRBD1; J gene: TRBJ1-5; clone size: .; CDR3 protein: CASSKGQGQQPQHF; CDR3 DNA: TGCGCCAGCAGCAAGGGACAGGGGCAGCAGCCCCAGCATTTT
V gene: TRBV5-1; D gene: .; J gene: TRBJ1-4; clone size: few; CDR3 protein: CASTQQGWGEKLFF; CDR3 DNA: TGCGCCAGCACTCAACAGGGTTGGGGTGAAAAACTGTTTTTT
V gene: TRBV6-5; D gene: .; J gene: TRBJ2-6; clone size: few; CDR3 protein: CASSRTGANVLTF; CDR3 DNA: TGTGCCAGCAGTCGTACTGGGGCCAACGTCCTGACTTTC
V gene: TRBV28; D gene: .; J gene: TRBJ2-2; clone size: .; CDR3 protein: CASSPGGRDGTGELFF; CDR3 DNA: TGTGCCAGCAGCCCCGGGGGGCGGGACGGAACCGGGGAGCTGTTTTTT
V gene: TRBV5-4; D gene: .; J gene: TRBJ2-5; clone size: .; CDR3 protein: CASTMRTSKETQYF; CDR3 DNA: TGTGCCAGCACCATGAGGACTTCCAAAGAGACCCAGTACTTC
V gene: TRBV5-8; D gene: TRBD1; J gene: TRBJ1-1; clone size: .; CDR3 protein: CASSNKPGGTEAFF; CDR3 DNA: TGTGCCAGCAGCAACAAGCCAGGGGGCACTGAAGCTTTCTTT
V gene: TRBV9; D gene: .; J gene: TRBJ2-7; clone size: .; CDR3 protein: CASSPRLEEQYF; CDR3 DNA: TGTGCCAGCAGCCCTCGACTCGAAGAGCAGTACTTC
V gene: TRBV11-2; D gene: .; J gene: TRBJ2-7; clone size: few; CDR3 protein: CASSVRGESSYEQYF; CDR3 DNA: TGTGCCAGCAGTGTTCGTGGAGAGAGCTCCTACGAGCAGTACTTC
V gene: TRBV27; D gene: TRBD1; J gene: TRBJ1-2; clone size: .; CDR3 protein: CATRGTGGYGYTF; CDR3 DNA: TGTGCCACCCGGGGGACAGGGGGCTATGGCTACACCTTC
V gene: TRBV6-4; D gene: TRBD1; J gene: TRBJ1-2; clone size: .; CDR3 protein: CASSPDRSYGYTF; CDR3 DNA: TGTGCCAGCAGTCCGGACAGGTCCTATGGCTACACCTTC
V gene: TRBV30; D gene: .; J gene: TRBJ2-7; clone size: .; CDR3 protein: CAWSPGYEQYF; CDR3 DNA: TGTGCCTGGAGTCCCGGTTACGAGCAGTACTTC
V gene: TRBV18; D gene: .; J gene: TRBJ2-7; clone size: few; CDR3 protein: CASSVQGGGYEQYF; CDR3 DNA: TGTGCCAGCTCCGTCCAAGGAGGCGGCTACGAGCAGTACTTC
V gene: TRBV29-1; D gene: .; J gene: TRBJ1-5; clone size: .; CDR3 protein: CSVHPDGQAQHF; CDR3 DNA: TGCAGCGTCCACCCTGACGGTCAGGCCCAGCATTTT
V gene: TRBV7-3; D gene: TRBD2; J gene: TRBJ2-4; clone size: few; CDR3 protein: CASSRTGTSDLQYF; CDR3 DNA: TGTGCCAGCAGCCGTACCGGGACTAGCGACCTTCAGTACTTC
V gene: TRBV7-2; D gene: TRBD1; J gene: TRBJ2-7; clone size: .; CDR3 protein: CASSWTGYEQYF; CDR3 DNA: TGTGCCAGCAGCTGGACAGGCTACGAGCAGTACTTC
V gene: TRBV28; D gene: .; J gene: TRBJ1-3; clone size: .; CDR3 protein: CASSLEVFSGNTIYF; CDR3 DNA: TGTGCCAGCAGTTTAGAGGTATTTTCTGGAAACACCATATATTTT
V gene: TRBV7-9; D gene: TRBD2; J gene: TRBJ2-3; clone size: few; CDR3 protein: CASSLTSVFTDTQYF; CDR3 DNA: TGTGCCAGCAGCTTAACTAGCGTGTTCACAGATACGCAGTATTTT